Listed below are T cell receptor beta chains from one sample, sequenced in a study of blood T cell repertoires in COVID-19. Repertoires were generated with immunoSEQ multiplex PCR, while TCRdb's copy carries only in-frame clones and drops some. The sample lists tens of thousands of clones, 70% to 85% seen once, with 14% in the top ten. Sequenced material: peripheral blood. The receptors originated from a human donor in a cohort sampled during active COVID-19. CDR3s include the opening cysteine and the closing phenylalanine or tryptophan. Each record gives: clone size, V gene, D gene, J gene, CDR3 DNA, CDR3 protein. A D gene is named only where the DNA matches it firmly. Clone size appears in some rows only: once, few, many, or a class for an expanded clone.

clone_size: NA
v_call: TRBV5-1
d_call: NA
j_call: TRBJ1-2
cdr3_nt: TGCGCCAGCAGACTAACCGAAAACTATGGCTACACCTTC
cdr3_aa: CASRLTENYGYTF

clone_size: NA
v_call: TRBV2
d_call: TRBD1
j_call: TRBJ1-6
cdr3_nt: TGTGCCAGCAGGGGACAGGGATTGAATTCACCCCTCCACTTT
cdr3_aa: CASRGQGLNSPLHF

clone_size: NA
v_call: TRBV12-3/TRBV12-4
d_call: TRBD1
j_call: TRBJ2-1
cdr3_nt: TGTGCCAGCAGTTTAGGGACAGGGCATGAGCAGTTCTTC
cdr3_aa: CASSLGTGHEQFF

clone_size: NA
v_call: TRBV6-5
d_call: NA
j_call: TRBJ1-3
cdr3_nt: TGTGCCAGCCGGTCGTCTGGAAACACCATATATTTT
cdr3_aa: CASRSSGNTIYF

clone_size: NA
v_call: TRBV7-2
d_call: NA
j_call: TRBJ1-2
cdr3_nt: TGTGCCAGCAGCTCAGGAGGGCTGGATGGCTACACCTTC
cdr3_aa: CASSSGGLDGYTF

clone_size: NA
v_call: TRBV5-6
d_call: TRBD1
j_call: TRBJ2-7
cdr3_nt: TGTGCCAGCAGCCCCCTAATCCTACAGGGGGCTGGGCGCTACGAGCAGTACTTC
cdr3_aa: CASSPLILQGAGRYEQYF

clone_size: NA
v_call: TRBV28
d_call: NA
j_call: TRBJ2-7
cdr3_nt: TGTGCCAGCAGTTTGTCAGGGTACGAGCAGTACTTC
cdr3_aa: CASSLSGYEQYF

clone_size: once
v_call: TRBV3-1/TRBV3-2
d_call: NA
j_call: TRBJ1-2
cdr3_nt: TGTGCCAGCAGCCAGAGGGCGGCCATGAGATCTGGCTACACCTTC
cdr3_aa: CASSQRAAMRSGYTF

clone_size: NA
v_call: TRBV11-2
d_call: NA
j_call: TRBJ2-3
cdr3_nt: TGTGCCAGCTCACCTCTCTTGGTCACCTCAGAGCAGTATTTT
cdr3_aa: CASSPLLVTSEQYF

clone_size: NA
v_call: TRBV3-1/TRBV3-2
d_call: NA
j_call: TRBJ1-1
cdr3_nt: TGTGCCAGCAGCCGAGGAGGGAACACTGAAGCTTTCTTT
cdr3_aa: CASSRGGNTEAFF

clone_size: NA
v_call: TRBV19
d_call: NA
j_call: TRBJ1-1
cdr3_nt: TGTGCCAGTAGTATACGGCAGGGTGGAACTGAAGCTTTCTTT
cdr3_aa: CASSIRQGGTEAFF

clone_size: NA
v_call: TRBV6-6
d_call: TRBD1
j_call: TRBJ1-2
cdr3_nt: TGTGCCAGCAGTTACGATAGGACAGGGGGCTTAGATGGCTACACCTTC
cdr3_aa: CASSYDRTGGLDGYTF